This T cell receptor beta chain emerged from a study of metastatic and nonmetastatic thyroid tumors. This clone appeared many times. TCRdb reanalyzed the PCR reads with MiXCR. The table records 5,000 to 7,500 clones, 16% of them present only once. Until they underwent thyroid surgery, no patient had received any treatment. Sequencing was carried out using tumor tissue. This receptor was obtained from a male donor with papillary thyroid cancer or a benign thyroid nodule (not recorded which). Some clones in this sample may be carry-over from other donors' samples.

The chain's CDR3 is CASSKRVEDIQYF. As DNA, the CDR3 is TGTGCCAGCAGCAAAAGGGTGGAGGACATTCAGTACTTC. The gene calls are TRBV11-2 and TRBJ2-4; the D gene is possibly TRBD2 (5 bases). Trimming pared 5 bases from V and 8 bases from J, leaving 13 bases between. Germline CDR1 reads SGHAT; CDR2 reads FQNNGV. The length of the CDR3 is 13 residues.